The T cell receptor beta chain under discussion was sequenced for a study of OX40 agonist ivuxolimab in advanced cancers. The assay was immunoSEQ multiplex PCR, and TCRdb's table has in-frame clones only and misses some. The data contain 70,000 to 95,000 clones, around 84% of them singletons. There are 16 residues in the CDR3. V dropped 1 base and J dropped 1 base, with 14 bases sitting between them. Germline loops: CDR1 SGHDT, CDR2 YYEEEE. The source is an adult with an advanced solid tumor such as melanoma, head and neck, liver or kidney cancer. Sequenced here: CD4+ or CD8+ T cells sorted from blood, sampled in a trial of the OX40 agonist ivuxolimab. The gene calls are TRBV5-6 and TRBJ1-1, with D perhaps matching TRBD1 (6 bases). The CDR3, as DNA: TGTGCCAGCAGCTTGTGGGGAAAAGGGGGGAACACTGAAGCTTTCTTT. Translation gives CASSLWGKGGNTEAFF.